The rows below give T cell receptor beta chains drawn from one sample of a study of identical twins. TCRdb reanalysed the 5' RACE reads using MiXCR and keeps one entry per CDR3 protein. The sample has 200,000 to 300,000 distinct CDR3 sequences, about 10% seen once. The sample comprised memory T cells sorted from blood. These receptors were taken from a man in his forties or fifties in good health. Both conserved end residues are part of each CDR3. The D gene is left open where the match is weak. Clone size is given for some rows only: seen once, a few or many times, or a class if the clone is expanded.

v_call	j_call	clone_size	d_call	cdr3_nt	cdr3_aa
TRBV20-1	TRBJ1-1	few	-	TGCAGTGCTAGCGACAGCACAGGGAGGTGGGGTGAAGCTTTCTTT	CSASDSTGRWGEAFF
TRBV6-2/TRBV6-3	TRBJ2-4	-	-	TGTGCCAGCAGTACCCCCCCGGAGGATCTAGCCAAAAACATTCAGTACTTC	CASSTPPEDLAKNIQYF
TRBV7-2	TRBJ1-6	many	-	TGTGCCAGCAGCTTAGGACAGGTGGTAGGTTCACCCCTCCACTTT	CASSLGQVVGSPLHF
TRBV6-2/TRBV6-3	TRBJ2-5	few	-	TGTGCCAGCAGTTCGGGACGTAGCCAAGAGACCCAGTACTTC	CASSSGRSQETQYF
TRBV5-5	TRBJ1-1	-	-	TGTGCCAGCAGCTTGGAAGTCCAGAACACTGAAGCTTTCTTT	CASSLEVQNTEAFF
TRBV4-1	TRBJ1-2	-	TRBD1	TGCGCCAGCAGACCAACCGGGACAGGGGGTTCCTGGAACTATGGCTACACCTTC	CASRPTGTGGSWNYGYTF
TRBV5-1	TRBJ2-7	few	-	TGCGCCAGCAGCTTGGCCTTTGGACGGAATCTCTACGAGCAGTACTTC	CASSLAFGRNLYEQYF
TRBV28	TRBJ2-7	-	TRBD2	TGTGCCAGCAGTGAGCGGGGGGGCCTCAACGAGCAGTACTTC	CASSERGGLNEQYF
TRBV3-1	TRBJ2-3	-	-	TGTGCCAGCAGCCAAGACGGGGCCCGCACAGATACGCAGTATTTT	CASSQDGARTDTQYF
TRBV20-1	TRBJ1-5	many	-	TGCAGTGCTCTCCAGGGTAGCGGCAATCAGCCCCAGCATTTT	CSALQGSGNQPQHF
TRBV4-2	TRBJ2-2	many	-	TGTGCCAGCAGCCAAGTTAGCGGAGAGGTCGGGGAGCTGTTTTTT	CASSQVSGEVGELFF
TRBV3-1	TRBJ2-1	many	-	TGTGCCAGCAGCCAACCTCGTTCGATCCCGGGGGACGCATACTACAATGAGCAGTTCTTC	CASSQPRSIPGDAYYNEQFF
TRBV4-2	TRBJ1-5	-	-	TGTGCCAGCAGCCAAGATCTGTGGGGTTGGCAGCCCCAGCATTTT	CASSQDLWGWQPQHF
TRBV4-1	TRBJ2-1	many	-	TGCGCCAGCAGCCTTCGTCCCGGGACTTTCTACAATGAGCAGTTCTTC	CASSLRPGTFYNEQFF
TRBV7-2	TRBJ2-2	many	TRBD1	TGTGCCAGCAGCTTAGCCGGGACAGTGAACACCGGGGAGCTGTTTTTT	CASSLAGTVNTGELFF
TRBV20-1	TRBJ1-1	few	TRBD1	TGCAGTGCTTGGGGACAGGGGGTCACTGAAGCTTTCTTT	CSAWGQGVTEAFF
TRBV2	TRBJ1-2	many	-	TGTGCCAGCAGTGTGGACACCGGTGGCTACACCTTC	CASSVDTGGYTF
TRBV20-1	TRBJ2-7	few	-	TGCAGTGGAGTTGGGGACTTCCTCACTGGGGAGCAGTACTTC	CSGVGDFLTGEQYF
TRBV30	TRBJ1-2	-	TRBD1	TGTGCCTGGATGAAGGGACAGACTCATACTAACTATGGCTACACCTTC	CAWMKGQTHTNYGYTF
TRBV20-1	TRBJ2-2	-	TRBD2	TGCAGTGCTAGAGATCAGAGTAGCGGGGCTTCGAACACCGGGGAGCTGTTTTTT	CSARDQSSGASNTGELFF
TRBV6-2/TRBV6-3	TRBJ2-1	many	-	TGTGCCAGCAGGCGACAAACCGGGACATCTTACAATGAGCAGTTCTTC	CASRRQTGTSYNEQFF
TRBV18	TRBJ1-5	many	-	TGTGCCAGCTCACCGAATCAAGGGTTACGGAGCAATCAGCCCCAGCATTTT	CASSPNQGLRSNQPQHF
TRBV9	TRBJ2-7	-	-	TGTGCCAGCAGCGGTGGGGGGCAGGGGACCTACGAGCAGTACTTC	CASSGGGQGTYEQYF
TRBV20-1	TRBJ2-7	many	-	TGCAGTGCTGGGCTGATTTACGAGCAGTACTTC	CSAGLIYEQYF
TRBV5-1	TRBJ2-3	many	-	TGCGCCAGCAGCTTGCGGGGGAGCATCGCAGATACGCAGTATTTT	CASSLRGSIADTQYF
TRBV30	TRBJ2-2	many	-	TGTGCCTGGACGTGGGCAAACACCGGGGAGCTGTTTTTT	CAWTWANTGELFF
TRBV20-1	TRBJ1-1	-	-	TGCAGTGCTGTGCGAGGGGCTTACACTGAAGCTTTCTTT	CSAVRGAYTEAFF
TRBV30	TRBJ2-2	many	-	TGTGCCTGGAACCCAGGGTTGGCCGGGGAGCTGTTTTTT	CAWNPGLAGELFF
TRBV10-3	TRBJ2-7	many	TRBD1	TGTGCCATCAGTGAGACCCCGGGACAGGGATCCTCTTCCTACGAGCAGTACTTC	CAISETPGQGSSSYEQYF
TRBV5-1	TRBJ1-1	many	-	TGCGCCAGCAGCTTGGGTATTTGGGGCTATTGGAACACTGAAGCTTTCTTT	CASSLGIWGYWNTEAFF
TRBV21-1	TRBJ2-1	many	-	TGTGCCAGCAGCAAAGAAGGTCACTTCAATGAGCAGTTCTTC	CASSKEGHFNEQFF
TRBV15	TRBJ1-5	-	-	TGTGCCACCAGCAGCAGGGTCAATCAGCCCCAGCATTTT	CATSSRVNQPQHF
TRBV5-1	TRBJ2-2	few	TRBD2	TGCGCCAGCAGGAACCCATCGGCGGGGGACACCGGGGAGCTGTTTTTT	CASRNPSAGDTGELFF
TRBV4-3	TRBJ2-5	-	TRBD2	TGCGCCAGCAGCCAAGGACTAGCTAAGGGGGAGACCCAGTACTTC	CASSQGLAKGETQYF
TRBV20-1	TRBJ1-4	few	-	TGCAGTGCTAGAGATCAGGGGAGTTCGGATGAAAAACTGTTTTTT	CSARDQGSSDEKLFF
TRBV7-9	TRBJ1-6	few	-	TGTGCCACCCAGCTAGGGGCATTCAATTCACCCCTCCACTTT	CATQLGAFNSPLHF
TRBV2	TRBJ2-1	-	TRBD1	TGTGCCAGCAGATTGGGACAGGAGGGTAATGAGCAGTTCTTC	CASRLGQEGNEQFF
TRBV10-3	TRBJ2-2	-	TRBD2	TGTGCCATCAGTGGTCGACTAGCGGGCGGGGAGCTGTTTTTT	CAISGRLAGGELFF
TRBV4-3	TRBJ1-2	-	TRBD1	TGCGCCAGCAGCCAAGATGGGGCCCCGGGACAGGGGAACTATGGCTACACCTTC	CASSQDGAPGQGNYGYTF
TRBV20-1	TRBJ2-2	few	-	TGCAGTGCTAGTGGGGGTGGGGAGCTGTTTTTT	CSASGGGELFF
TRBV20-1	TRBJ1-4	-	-	TGCAGTGCTAGAGATGTGAGGCAGACAAATGAAAAACTGTTTTTT	CSARDVRQTNEKLFF
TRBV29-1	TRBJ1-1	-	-	TGCAGCGCCTTCGTTGGCCTGGGGGACCGGTACACTGAAGCTTTCTTT	CSAFVGLGDRYTEAFF
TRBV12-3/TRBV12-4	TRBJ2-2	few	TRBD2	TGTGCCAGCAGTTTCGGTTGGACTAGCGGGGCCCCCGGGGAGCTGTTTTTT	CASSFGWTSGAPGELFF
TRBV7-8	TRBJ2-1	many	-	TGTGCCAGCAGCCGACCTCAGGGGTCAACGCGGAATGAGCAGTTCTTC	CASSRPQGSTRNEQFF
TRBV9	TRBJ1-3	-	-	TGTGCCAGCAGCGGCCGTGGGGGGACCTATGGAAACACCATATATTTT	CASSGRGGTYGNTIYF
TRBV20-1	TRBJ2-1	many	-	TGCAGTGCCCCGTCTAGCTCCTACAATGAGCAGTTCTTC	CSAPSSSYNEQFF
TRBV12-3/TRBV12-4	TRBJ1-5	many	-	TGTGCCAGCAGTGGCGGACAGAGCAATCAGCCCCAGCATTTT	CASSGGQSNQPQHF
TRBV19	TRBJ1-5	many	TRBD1	TGTGCCACTTGCGATACAGGGGGCAAACAGCCCCAGCATTTT	CATCDTGGKQPQHF
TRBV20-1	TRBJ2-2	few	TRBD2	TGCAGTGCTAGAGACACTGGACTAGCGGCCACCGGGGAGCTGTTTTTT	CSARDTGLAATGELFF
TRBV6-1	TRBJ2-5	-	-	TGTGCCTCAACTGGGGTGATCCAAGAGACCCAGTACTTC	CASTGVIQETQYF
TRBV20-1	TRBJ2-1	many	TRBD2	TGCAGTGCTGGACGAGCGGGAGGGGGAGACGAGCAGTTCTTC	CSAGRAGGGDEQFF
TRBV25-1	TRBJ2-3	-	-	TGTGCCAGCAGTGACCAAAAGGGCACAGATACGCAGTATTTT	CASSDQKGTDTQYF
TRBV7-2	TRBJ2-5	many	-	TGTGCCAGCAGCAGAATGCAGGGAAAAGAGACCCAGTACTTC	CASSRMQGKETQYF
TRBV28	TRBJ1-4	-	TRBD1	TGTGCCAGCAGTACGACAGGGATGGTGGTTGAAAAACTGTTTTTT	CASSTTGMVVEKLFF
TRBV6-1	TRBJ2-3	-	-	TGTGCCAGCAGTGAAAGGGGGATCAAATCAGATACGCAGTATTTT	CASSERGIKSDTQYF
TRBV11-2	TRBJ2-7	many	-	TGTGCCAGCAGCCGCGTGGGCCTTAGGGCCTACGAGCAGTACTTC	CASSRVGLRAYEQYF
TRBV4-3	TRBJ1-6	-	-	TGCGCCAGCAGCCAAGTTTCAGGGCGACTAGATTCACCCCTCCACTTT	CASSQVSGRLDSPLHF
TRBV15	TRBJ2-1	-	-	TGTGCCACAAGGGAGTGGAGCTCCTACAATGAGCAGTTCTTC	CATREWSSYNEQFF
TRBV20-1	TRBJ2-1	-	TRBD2	TGCAGTGCTAGTGACGGGGGGGGACGTGGTGAGCAGTTCTTC	CSASDGGGRGEQFF
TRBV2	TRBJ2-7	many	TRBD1	TGTGCCAGCAGACCCCCGGGACAGGGGCGCTGGGAGCAGTACTTC	CASRPPGQGRWEQYF